This is a list of T cell receptor beta chains from one sample in a study of shared clonotypes between healthy human individuals. Here immunoSEQ multiplex PCR was the method, and the copy in TCRdb shows in-frame clones only, minus some. Among fewer than 700,000 clones listed, about 80% were seen once. Sequencing was done on a sample of PBMCs. Receptors originate from a woman in her forties in good health. Some clones in this sample may be carry-over from other donors' samples. CDR3s include the opening cysteine and the closing phenylalanine or tryptophan. Fields, in order: J gene, D gene, V gene, CDR3 protein. D genes are given only for firm matches.

j_call: TRBJ1-2
d_call: TRBD1
v_call: TRBV18
cdr3_aa: CASSPTTGGPPYGYTF

j_call: TRBJ2-7
d_call: TRBD1
v_call: TRBV5-1
cdr3_aa: CASSLGPQGATGNEQYF

j_call: TRBJ1-5
d_call: .
v_call: TRBV19
cdr3_aa: CASSTPGLSNQPQHF

j_call: TRBJ2-7
d_call: TRBD1
v_call: TRBV11-2
cdr3_aa: CASSWTGGDYEQYF

j_call: TRBJ2-6
d_call: .
v_call: TRBV28
cdr3_aa: CASSSIWGDGANVLTF

j_call: TRBJ2-7
d_call: TRBD2
v_call: TRBV6-5
cdr3_aa: CASSYSREATREQYF

j_call: TRBJ2-3
d_call: TRBD2
v_call: TRBV7-8
cdr3_aa: CASSFGGGRTDTQYF

j_call: TRBJ2-7
d_call: .
v_call: TRBV28
cdr3_aa: CASSTGPFTVPDQYF

j_call: TRBJ1-5
d_call: .
v_call: TRBV28
cdr3_aa: CASRLQGTQPQHF

j_call: TRBJ2-5
d_call: .
v_call: TRBV2
cdr3_aa: CASGGQGQETQYF

j_call: TRBJ2-2
d_call: TRBD2
v_call: TRBV29-1
cdr3_aa: CSVDPGGGTGELFF